In its sample, the clone carrying this T cell receptor beta chain was seen once. In terms of age and location, participants ranged from roughly 18 to 90 years and lived in approximately 24 US areas. The entry originates in a study of blood T cell repertoires in COVID-19. J gave up 6 bases and V 7 bases, and 10 bases lay outside the gene matches. CDR3 size: 15 residues. Germline CDR1 is KGHSH and CDR2 is LQKENI. Produced via immunoSEQ multiplex PCR; TCRdb's table is partial and in-frame only. The sample records 310,000 or so clones, approximately 90% being singletons. The V and J genes are TRBV18 and TRBJ2-1; TRBD2 matches at 9 bases. This clonotype was obtained from a woman in her forties who had recovered from COVID-19. The specimen was PBMCs or T cells enriched from blood (not recorded which). The CDR3, as DNA: TGTGCCAGCTTCCGCGCGGGACTAGCTGCCAATGAGCAGTTCTTC. Its protein is CASFRAGLAANEQFF.